This TCR beta chain originates from a study of blood T cell repertoires in COVID-19. Participant reports of clinical history set cohort assignment. Germline CDR1 and CDR2: GTSNPN and SVGIG (reference sequence). Losses at the gene ends were 0 bases for V and 4 bases for J; bases not matched to a gene: 13. This CDR3 contains 17 residues. In the original analysis: Cell counts per sample came from amplifying reference gene primers. TCRdb keeps only in-frame clones here, not all; method: immunoSEQ multiplex PCR. Clonal size and the V and J genes are those of that table, whereas D and trimming came from the DNA. This sample yields 210,000 or so clones, of which approximately 84% are seen a single time; under 2% belongs to the top ten.

The chain combines TRBV30 with TRBJ1-2, with 8 bases aligning to TRBD1. This sequence originates from a man aged 60-69 years who had recovered from COVID-19. Sequences were obtained from PBMCs or T cells enriched from blood (not recorded which). CDR3 coding DNA: TGTGCCTGGAGTGTAGGGACAGGAGGGTCGAACCGCTATGGCTACACCTTC. This encodes CAWSVGTGGSNRYGYTF.